These T cell receptor beta chains were read from a single sample in a study of T-cell memory formation after mild COVID-19. MiXCR, run by TCRdb on the 5' RACE reads, gives a single entry per CDR3 protein. The data show 200,000 to 300,000 distinct CDR3 sequences, 15% seen once. The specimen was PBMCs or a T cell subset sorted from them (not recorded which). These receptors were obtained from an adult woman who had mild COVID-19 (a few samples of this study predate the infection). Cell type and time point are not known. Both conserved end residues are trimmed from each CDR3.

TRBV7-6 ASSQIAGGPYEQY
TRBV12-3/TRBV12-4 ASSIREIAGNTIY
TRBV20-1 SARAGHEQY
TRBV18 ASSSYNSPLH
TRBV14 ASSQRVAAYSSTDTQY
TRBV20-1 SASGGLVWGEQF
TRBV7-2 ASSLVTGEETQY
TRBV20-1 SARDLQGISGNTIY
TRBV20-1 SARLNYGYT
TRBV19 ASSTEGGKNSPLH
TRBV18 ASSPTRGGEKLF
TRBV18 ASSPRPVSTDTQY
TRBV2 ASGLDRDYGKSPLH
TRBV20-1 SARVQTYYEDTEAF
TRBV19 ASSSGRSADTQY
TRBV5-4 ASSLGTGTDTQY
TRBV25-1 ASSVVGGYEQY
TRBV18 ASSPGQGAHEQY
TRBV10-3 AISDGGEETQY
TRBV10-3 AIRRLAAYNEQF
TRBV10-3 AIGMGVTNTEAF
TRBV5-1 ASSLDDGRAGEKLF
TRBV4-3 ASSQEAGANTEAF
TRBV30 AWSVRTNTEAF
TRBV7-2 ASSLVGWTSSRTDTQY